This T cell receptor (beta chain) was captured in a study of cytomegalovirus exposure and HLA in healthy donors (dated by TCRdb to about 2017). At the level of the whole study: An earlier analysis of approximately 600 of the donors reported more than 250 Gb of sequence data and 120 million or so unique TCR beta sequences from roughly 180 million T cells. Roughly 290 gigabases of sequencing data and tens of millions of unique TCR sequences made up an early release that covered under 750 HLA-typed donors. Of the roughly 390 genotyped donors, 80% to 90% were placed in the genetic ancestry cluster associated with self-reported Caucasian donors. The study aimed to test whether signatures of past pathogen exposure could be identified by cataloging public T cell receptors. The T cell repertoires of 550 to 850 subjects were profiled by immunosequencing and related to cytomegalovirus serostatus. In addition to the first cohort of approximately 650 subjects, a separate validation cohort of approximately 130 different subjects was used. High-throughput TCR immunosequencing, statistical association of individual TCRs with disease status, and machine learning were combined to predict cytomegalovirus infection status. A later analysis re-examined previously published TCR beta repertoires from more than 600 donors and added high-resolution HLA genotyping to investigate patterns of TCR occurrence. Rather than drawing on any new phenotypic data, the later analysis identified candidate immune exposures from TCR beta sequences and the way those sequences occurred across donors. An earlier analysis of a few hundred of the donors applied high-throughput TCR beta sequencing to assess whether each TCR beta V gene segment acted as functional or pseudogenic. Donor age, sex, ethnicity and CMV serostatus were collected together with the repertoire data. A later genetic analysis took genome-wide SNP genotypes for about 55% of the 666 donors and used that subset as a discovery cohort. All discovery cohort repertoires had been generated on a single sequencing platform. HLA typing covered class I and class II loci at four-digit resolution. The number of typed donors differed by locus: roughly 620-640 for A, B, C, DRB1 and DQB1; 522 for DQA1; 606 for DPA1; and 400 to 480 for DPB1. About 5 DR-DQ haplotypes were handled as single units for association and clustering, since linkage in the cohort was strong. On average, around 230,000 unique TCR beta nucleotide sequences were sequenced per donor among 398 genotyped donors of the cohort, with roughly 18% of those sequences being non-productive. The paper as a whole reports these results and caveats: Correlated functional status among segregating V segments might reflect linkage disequilibrium, but an unknown experimental factor could not be ruled out. The classifier was reported to diagnose cytomegalovirus status with high specificity and sensitivity in both the original cohort and the validation cohort. Compared with equally common non-associated chains, HLA-associated TCR beta chains in a later analysis were more clonally expanded and had lower generation probabilities. A total of 150 to 200 TCR beta chains were listed by the study as associated with cytomegalovirus. A later analysis associated 16,951 TCR beta sequences with specific HLA alleles at a false discovery rate of 0.05. Immune exposure information for the cohort was limited to CMV serostatus. It was suggested by the authors that the approach could potentially be generalized to other disease states and immunological phenotypes. An association between a missense DCLRE1C variant and V-gene and J-gene trimming of TCR beta chains was found in a later genetic analysis and replicated in an independent cohort. A further reported finding was that TCR beta sequences accurately predicted the HLA-A and HLA-B alleles for most subjects in the first cohort. Some IMGT-functional V segments, including TRBV6-2 and TRBV6-3, could not be told apart with the 87-base-pair reads, so those segments were excluded. When HLA alleles, especially DR and DQ, strongly co-occurred, attributing TCR associations to individual alleles was difficult. The earlier analysis of 587 of the donors excluded some 15 rarely observed V segments, including chromosome 9 orphons, because counts were too low. The presence/absence analyses assumed that sequencing depth was roughly uniform across donors, and that assumption may not be true. Several of the top co-occurrence clusters appeared to be linked to parvovirus B19, influenza, CMV and Epstein-Barr virus, according to a later analysis. In an earlier analysis of 587 of the donors, most TCR beta V segments were observed in productive rearrangements about 87% or about 30% of the time, broadly matching IMGT annotations. A later analysis found that TCR association rates varied across HLA loci, with DRB1 alleles showing the most associated TCRs and HLA-C alleles the fewest. Across donors, most TCR sequences were observed very rarely, whereas some public TCRs were present in many individuals. Most CMV-associated TCR beta chains appeared to be HLA-restricted in a later analysis, and the HLA associations seemed to be driven largely by CMV exposure. A group of highly shared sequence variants was considered likely to be a technical artifact of the sequencing pipeline. A later genetic analysis reported fewer N-insertions in productive TCRs among donors in an Asian-associated ancestry cluster than the roughly 700-donor mean. Because HLA typing was missing for some donors at each locus, association tests included only the typed subset. Three of the identified cytomegalovirus-associated TCR beta chains were confirmed in vitro to be specific for cytomegalovirus antigens. This cohort had only TCR beta chains sequenced, and the lack of alpha or paired-chain data limited which features could be detected.

To note about this clone: Which antigen it targets is not known. The input lacks base qualities; no much larger clone sits a single base away.

The cohort comprised fewer than 750 healthy bone marrow donors. At the time of sampling, every cohort member was nominally healthy, though immune exposures that went unrecorded were likely present. The donor tested CMV seronegative, placing the donor among the approximately 400 seronegative members of the cohort. Every donor gave a peripheral blood sample, and the peripheral blood mononuclear cells from that sample were used for TCR beta sequencing. Genomic DNA extraction from the blood cell samples was performed with the Qiagen DNeasy Blood Extraction Kit. The CDR3, cysteine through phenylalanine, is 13 amino acids long. The entry retains the CDR3 DNA only, 39 bases that are in frame from base 1. CDR1 KGHSH and CDR2 LQKENI are derived from the germline V gene. V is reduced by 4 bases and J by 1 base, leaving a spacing of 7 bases between them. The library was generated by the immunoSEQ multiplex PCR assay. For the multiplex PCR, a mixture combining 60 forward primers for TCR Vbeta segments and 13 reverse primers for TCR Jbeta segments was used. The CDR3 region of rearranged TCR beta genes was amplified from genomic DNA by a multiplex PCR assay. On the Illumina HiSeq System, the amplified TCR beta libraries were sequenced as 87-base-pair reads. Under the source paper's analysis protocol: Across the 600 to 700 repertoires, a later analysis counted 60 million to 90 million unique TCR beta chains, 9 million to 14 million of which were shared by at least two donors. A nearest-neighbor algorithm error-corrected the raw reads and collapsed the reads into unique sequences, merging closely related sequences to remove PCR and sequencing errors. Alignment of CDR3 sequences to IMGT reference sequences was used to assign V, D and J gene segments. Each retained sequence needed at least a six-nucleotide match to both a V gene segment and a J gene segment. A rearrangement counted as productive if the CDR3 had no stop codons and remained in frame with V and J, and every other rearrangement counted as non-productive. Following IMGT convention, CDR3 was defined as the stretch from the second conserved V-encoded cysteine up to the conserved J-encoded phenylalanine. Sequences without an unambiguous match to a single V gene segment were excluded from the earlier analysis of almost 600 of the donors. In an earlier analysis of 587 of the donors, V segments were called functional above 56.7% productive rearrangements and were called segregating when the between-donor standard deviation exceeded 5%. To diagnose cytomegalovirus status from the catalog of TCR beta chain sequences, a statistical classification framework was built. A later analysis assigned V and J genes by comparing TCR nucleotide sequences with IMGT/GENE-DB human TR gene sequences. Using the TCRdist pipeline, a later analysis assigned CDR3 sequences along with most-parsimonious VDJ recombination scenarios. A later analysis defined each TCR beta chain by its CDR3 amino acid sequence plus V-gene family, and excluded reads lacking a unique V-gene family. A later analysis removed 592 highly shared, low-generation-probability nucleotide sequences to deal with suspected cross-contamination and a sequencing artifact. In a later analysis, a clonal expansion index was calculated for each public chain from normalized within-repertoire ranks of inferred template counts. In a later analysis, generation probabilities were computed with a VDJ recombination model fitted to out-of-frame rearrangements, and the resulting probabilities were checked against IGoR. In a later analysis, TCR-TCR, TCR-HLA and TCR-CMV co-occurrence was scored with hypergeometric tests, and a repertoire-size bias correction was applied to TCR pairs. False discovery rates were estimated in a later analysis by permuting HLA or CMV assignments 20 times. A later analysis grouped co-occurring TCRs with DBSCAN, adding TCRdist sequence similarity when clustering within HLA-allele-positive subsets. Co-occurrence clustering excluded repertoires with fewer than 30,000 or more than 120,000 public chains, plus five with anomalous nucleotide sharing. TCRdb holds this immuneACCESS table with in-frame rearrangements only. Some clones are missing; in checked studies, unresolved V genes explain under half, and the rest has no known cause. From that table come the V and J calls and clone size; the DNA was used to work out D and trimming. The table for this sample lists about 210,000 clones; about 82% of them were counted only once. The ten largest clones add up to about 3.1% of the sample.

The V gene is TRBV18 and the J gene is TRBJ2-5; TRBD2 is perhaps the D gene, given 6 matching bases. The origin of this receptor is a man younger than 40 in good health and CMV-seronegative. The sequenced material came from PBMCs. In nucleotides, the sequence is TGTGCCAGCTCACACGGGGGCCAAGAGACCCAGTACTTC. Its translation is CASSHGGQETQYF.